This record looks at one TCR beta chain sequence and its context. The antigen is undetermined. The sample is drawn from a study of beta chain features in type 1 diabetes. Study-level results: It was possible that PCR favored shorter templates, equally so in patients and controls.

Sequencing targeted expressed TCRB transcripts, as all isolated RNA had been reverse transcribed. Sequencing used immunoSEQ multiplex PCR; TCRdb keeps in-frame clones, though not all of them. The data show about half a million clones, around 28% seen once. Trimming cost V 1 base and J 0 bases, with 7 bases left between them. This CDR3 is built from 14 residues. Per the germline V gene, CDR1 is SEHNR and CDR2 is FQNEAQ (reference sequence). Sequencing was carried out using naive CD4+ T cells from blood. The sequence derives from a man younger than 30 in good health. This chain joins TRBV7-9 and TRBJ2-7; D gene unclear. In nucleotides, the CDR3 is TGTGCCAGCAGCTTAGTGGCCAGCTCCTACGAGCAGTACTTC. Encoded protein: CASSLVASSYEQYF. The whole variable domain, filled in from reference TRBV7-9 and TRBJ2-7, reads DTGVSQNPRHKITKRGQNVTFRCDPISEHNRLYWYRQTLGQGPEFLTYFQNEAQLEKSRLLSDRFSAERPKGSFSTLEIQRTEQGDSAMYLCASSLVASSYEQYFGPGTRLTVT.